This T cell receptor beta chain was captured in a study of CD4 T cell repertoires in COVID-19. Across the whole study: Relabeled CFSE-low cells, IL-2-expanded for about 10 days, met spikes from other coronaviruses.

These memory T cells were uncultured and sequenced directly after ex vivo isolation. A single count supports this clone. Its antigen is not identified. The assay was immunoSEQ multiplex PCR, and TCRdb's table has in-frame clones only and misses some. This sample carries fewer than 10,000 clones, around four fifths of them seen once, and the ten largest clones take around 2.1%. Unmatched junction bases numbered 9, after V lost 5 bases and J lost 5 bases. CDR3 length: 15 residues. The V gene's germline CDR1 is SGHAT and CDR2 FQNNGV. Notes on the study in general: Two or all three memory subsets shared several highly expanded SARS-CoV-2-reactive clonotypes. SARS-CoV and/or HKU1 spike cultures shared between roughly 7 and 26% of SARS-CoV-2 clonotypes.

The chain is built from TRBV11-2 and TRBJ2-5; 9 nucleotides line up with TRBD1. The sequence was collected from a human donor who had COVID-19. Sequencing used effector memory CD4+ T cells from blood, obtained before the COVID-19 pandemic. The CDR3 loop is CASSARQGGWETQYF. The CDR3 DNA is TGTGCCAGCAGCGCTCGACAGGGGGGTTGGGAGACCCAGTACTTC.